This T cell receptor beta chain was profiled in a study of blood T cells in healthy people across ages. Study outcomes and limitations: In the absence of known donor CMV status, changes in expanded clonotypes were possibly confounded. Diversity estimates drawn from one million T cells were deemed underestimates.

In germline, CDR1 is MDHEN, CDR2 SYDVKM. This CDR3 contains 11 residues. V lost 5 bases to trimming and J lost 8 bases, with 9 bases between them. Alongside a J-beta primer mix, a sample-barcoded 5' primer served in a second PCR lasting about 7 to 11 cycles. MiXCR was run by TCRdb on the 5' RACE reads, yielding one entry per CDR3 protein. The data show some 1.8 million distinct CDR3 sequences, around 40% seen once. The sample holds a few counts of this clonotype. Its cognate antigen is unknown. The V and J genes are TRBV28 and TRBJ1-2; D is unclear. The sequenced sample was blood. This TCR came from a human donor in good health. The CDR3 protein is CASSKAQGYTF. In DNA, the CDR3 is TGTGCCAGCAGTAAGGCGCAAGGCTACACCTTC.